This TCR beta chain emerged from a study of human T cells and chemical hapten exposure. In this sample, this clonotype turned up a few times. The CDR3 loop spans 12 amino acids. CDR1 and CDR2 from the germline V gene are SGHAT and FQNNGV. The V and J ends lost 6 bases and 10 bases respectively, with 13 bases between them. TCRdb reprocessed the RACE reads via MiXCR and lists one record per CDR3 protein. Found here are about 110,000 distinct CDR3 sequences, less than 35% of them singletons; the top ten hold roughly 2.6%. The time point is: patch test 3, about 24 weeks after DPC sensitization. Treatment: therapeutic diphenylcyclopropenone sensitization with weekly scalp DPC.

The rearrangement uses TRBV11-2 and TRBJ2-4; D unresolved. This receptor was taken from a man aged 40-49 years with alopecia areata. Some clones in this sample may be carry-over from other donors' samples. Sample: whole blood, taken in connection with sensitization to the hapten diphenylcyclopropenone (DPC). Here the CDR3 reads CASSSSLGIQYF. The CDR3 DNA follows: TGTGCCAGCAGTTCAAGTTTGGGGATTCAGTACTTC.